This entry concerns a single T cell receptor (beta chain). In terms of age and location, participants ranged from roughly 18 to 90 years and lived in about two dozen US areas. Donors were grouped by their self-reported clinical history. Someone with COVID-19 had been met by exposed participants within 2 weeks before study entry. The data derive from a study of blood T cell repertoires in COVID-19. The table came from immunoSEQ multiplex PCR; TCRdb's copy has only in-frame clones and leaves some out. The table shows 250,000 or so clones, with around nine tenths occurring only once. CDR1 MNHEY and CDR2 SVGAGI come from the germline V gene. The CDR3 extends over 14 amino acids. Trimming pared 6 bases from V and 1 base from J, leaving 9 bases between.

This sequence joins TRBV6-5 and TRBJ2-2; D might be TRBD1 (6 bases). Sample: PBMCs or T cells enriched from blood (not recorded which). This sequence was found in a woman in her thirties or forties who had been exposed to COVID-19. The CDR3 loop is CASSLGQNTGELFF. The CDR3 nucleotides are TGTGCCAGCAGCTTGGGACAGAACACCGGGGAGCTGTTTTTT.